One sample yielded the 24 T cell receptor beta chains listed below, sequenced in a study of cytomegalovirus exposure and HLA in healthy donors (dated by TCRdb to about 2017). The library was generated by the immunoSEQ multiplex PCR assay. For the multiplex PCR, a mixture combining 60 forward primers for TCR Vbeta segments and 13 reverse primers for TCR Jbeta segments was used. Entries here come from immuneACCESS through TCRdb and include only in-frame sequences with V and J called. Some clones fail to appear in such tables; in the studies checked, an unresolved V gene covers under half of the shortfall, and the cause of the remainder is unknown. The sample data list about 150,000 clones, and roughly 70% of these were observed just once. The top ten hold approximately 4.3% of the sample. Sequencing used PBMCs. These receptors were collected from a man aged 55 to 70 in good health and CMV-seronegative.

This chain joins TRBV30 and TRBJ1-5; 9 bases fit TRBD1. This CDR3 has 14 amino acids. Per the germline V gene, CDR1 is GTSNPN and CDR2 is SVGIG (reference sequence). Trimming removed 4 bases from V and 4 bases from J; junction bases left unmatched: 5. The CDR3 spells CAWTPGQGNQPQHF. The CDR3, as DNA: TGTGCCTGGACCCCGGGACAGGGAAATCAGCCCCAGCATTTT.

To note about this clone: The junction departs from the called germline gene at one end, perhaps through a read error. The rearrangement uses TRBV7-9 and TRBJ1-1; D remains unclear. The CDR3 length is 13 residues. In germline, CDR1 is SEHNR, CDR2 FQNEAQ (reference sequence). CDR3 bases: TGTTCCAGCAGCTTATCTGCGGGTTTAGAAGCTTTCTTT. Protein: CSSSLSAGLEAFF.

In DNA form, the CDR3 reads TGTGCCACCAGCAGACCCGACAGGGAGAACGAGCAGTACTTC. This encodes CATSRPDRENEQYF. This chain uses TRBV15 with TRBJ2-7; 7 bases align to TRBD1. CDR3 size: 14 residues. Germline V CDR1 and CDR2: LNHNV, YYDKDF (reference sequence). V dropped 2 bases and J dropped 5; count of bases not matched to a gene: 6.

The V gene is TRBV10-3, the J gene TRBJ1-2, with D tentatively TRBD1 (6 bases). Germline V gives CDR1 ENHRY, CDR2 SYGVKD. This CDR3 is 19 amino acids long. V was trimmed by 5 bases and J by 0 bases, leaving 25 bases between them. CDR3 region: CAISPKRGIRGDANYGYTF. CDR3 nucleotides: TGTGCCATCAGTCCTAAGCGAGGGATCAGGGGCGATGCTAACTATGGCTACACCTTC.

This clone appeared a few times. V gene TRBV27 combines with J gene TRBJ1-1; maybe TRBD1 (6 bases). V lost 5 bases, J lost 0 bases, and 16 bases lay in between. Germline lookup yields CDR1 MNHEY and CDR2 SMNVEV (reference sequence). The CDR3 runs to 16 residues. CDR3 region: CASSISGASMNTEAFF. The CDR3, as DNA: TGTGCCAGCAGTATCTCAGGGGCGAGCATGAACACTGAAGCTTTCTTT.

This clone occurred once. CDR3 amino acids: CASSHRDREHEQYF. The CDR3 DNA reads as TGTGCCAGCAGCCACCGGGACAGGGAACACGAGCAGTACTTC. The chain has TRBV6-5 and TRBJ2-7; 9 bases fit TRBD1. J was trimmed by 5 bases and V by 6 bases; bases with no gene match: 8. The germline gives CDR1 MNHEY, CDR2 SVGAGI. CDR3 length: 14 residues.

CDR3: CASSPTSQGETQYF. The CDR3 nucleotides read TGTGCCAGCTCACCAACTTCCCAGGGGGAGACCCAGTACTTC. The chain joins TRBV18 to TRBJ2-5; maybe TRBD1 (6 bases). The V end lost 2 bases, the J end lost 5 bases, and 12 bases lay between the germline ends. Germline V lookup: CDR1 KGHSH, CDR2 LQKENI. The CDR3 loop spans 14 amino acids.

Concerning this clone: Other DNA sequences within the sample encode an identical CDR3. V and J are TRBV15 and TRBJ2-2; D is undetermined. In germline, CDR1 is LNHNV, CDR2 YYDKDF (reference sequence). The CDR3 runs to 15 residues. Between the trimmed V and J ends, which lost 0 bases and 2 bases, there was a span of 7 bases. This CDR3 is CATSRDSVNTGELFF. CDR3 sequence (DNA): TGTGCCACCAGCAGAGATTCAGTTAACACCGGGGAGCTGTTTTTT.

This clone was seen a handful of times. This rearrangement joins TRBV7-2 to TRBJ2-4; D is ambiguous. CDR1 and CDR2 (germline): SGHTA, FQGNSA. The CDR3 sequence is 16 residues long. Deletions cut 2 bases from V and 0 bases from J, with 11 bases between. The CDR3 region is CASSLTREAAKNIQYF. CDR3 bases: TGTGCCAGCAGCTTAACAAGAGAGGCAGCCAAAAACATTCAGTACTTC.

This clone was picked up a small number of times. This chain joins TRBV9 and TRBJ1-4, with a weak D call TRBD1 (6 bases). V dropped 4 bases and J dropped 7 bases, with 26 bases sitting between them. In germline, CDR1 is SGDLS, CDR2 YYNGEE. The length of the CDR3 is 18 residues. The CDR3 loop reads CASSLTGTPNPSREKLFF. In DNA form, the CDR3 reads TGTGCCAGCAGCCTCACCGGGACACCCAACCCATCTCGTGAAAAACTGTTTTTT.

This chain connects TRBV5-1 to TRBJ1-3, with D perhaps TRBD1 (5 bases). Trimming took off 1 base at V and 0 bases at J, with 11 bases between the two ends. From germline, CDR1 is SGHRS and CDR2 YFSETQ. This CDR3 spans 16 amino acids. CDR3 nucleotides: TGCGCCAGCAGCTTGACGGGCGGGGGCTCTGGAAACACCATATATTTT. Amino acid sequence: CASSLTGGGSGNTIYF.

This chain uses TRBV2 with TRBJ1-4; D not certain. Trimming removed 1 base from V and 4 bases from J, with 13 bases in between. This CDR3 has 16 residues. Per the germline V gene, CDR1 is SNHLY and CDR2 is FYNNEI. The CDR3 DNA follows: TGTGCCAGCAGTGAAGGCAGAATATCCCGTAATGAAAAACTGTTTTTT. Protein: CASSEGRISRNEKLFF.

The chain joins TRBV11-3 to TRBJ1-1; no reliable D call. V was clipped by 3 bases and J by 4 bases, with 9 bases between them. Per the germline V gene, CDR1 is SGHNT and CDR2 is YENEEA. This CDR3 contains 13 residues. The CDR3: CASSFEGGTEAFF. CDR3 nucleotide sequence: TGTGCCAGCAGCTTTGAAGGAGGCACTGAAGCTTTCTTT.

The chain recombines TRBV5-1 with TRBJ2-5; D might be TRBD2 (5 bases). V was clipped by 3 bases and J by 0 bases, with 6 bases between them. The germline CDR1 and CDR2 sequences are SGHRS and YFSETQ. The CDR3 spans 13 residues. DNA of the CDR3: TGCGCCAGCAGCTCGGACTACCAAGAGACCCAGTACTTC. Residues: CASSSDYQETQYF.

This clone was detected only a few times. This chain joins TRBV4-2 and TRBJ1-1; maybe TRBD1 (6 bases). This CDR3 comprises 15 residues. CDR1 LGHNA and CDR2 YNFKEQ come from the germline V gene. V lost 0 bases and J lost 8, with 16 bases in between. Here the CDR3 DNA reads TGTGCCAGCAGCCAAGATTCCGGGGGGCGGATCGAAGCTTTCTTT. Translated: CASSQDSGGRIEAFF.

The rearrangement joins TRBV5-1 to TRBJ1-4, with 8 bases matching TRBD1. This CDR3 region has 14 residues. The trim removed 7 bases at V and 7 bases at J, leaving 9 bases unmatched. The germline V gene encodes CDR1 SGHRS and CDR2 YFSETQ. CDR3 DNA sequence: TGCGCCAGCGGAACAGGGGGTCTCGGTGAAAAACTGTTTTTT. As protein: CASGTGGLGEKLFF.

The chain links TRBV7-6 to TRBJ1-6; no firm D call. Germline CDR1 reads SGHVS; CDR2 reads FNYEAQ. This CDR3 is 16 amino acids long. V lost 3 bases and J lost 8, with 17 bases in between. As DNA, the CDR3 is TGTGCCAGCAGCTTGGTTCGGGGTGTTCTAGATTCACCCCTCCACTTT. This translates into CASSLVRGVLDSPLHF.

The V gene is TRBV30, the J gene TRBJ2-7; 13 bases align to TRBD2. The CDR3 extends over 14 amino acids. Unmatched junction bases numbered 4, after V lost 5 bases and J lost 3 bases. Germline CDR1 is GTSNPN and CDR2 is SVGIG (reference sequence). CDR3 in DNA: TGTGCCTGGGGGGGACTAGCGGGACTCTACGAGCAGTACTTC. Residues: CAWGGLAGLYEQYF.

This chain joins TRBV30 and TRBJ1-1; no clear D. The germline V gene has CDR1 GTSNPN and CDR2 SVGIG (reference sequence). The V and J ends lost 3 bases and 4 bases respectively, with 12 bases between them. CDR3 size: 13 residues. The DNA for the CDR3 is TGTGCCTGGAGCCCGGGATGGGTCACTGAAGCTTTCTTT. Translating it yields CAWSPGWVTEAFF. The variable domain in full, completed from reference TRBV30 and TRBJ1-1, reads SQTIHQWPATLVQPVGSPLSLECTVEGTSNPNLYWYRQAAGRGLQLLFYSVGIGQISSEVPQNLSASRPQDRQFILSSKKLLLSDSGFYLCAWSPGWVTEAFFGQGTRLTVV.

CDR3 sequence: CASSLVQGLTSYEQYF. CDR3 coding DNA: TGTGCCAGCAGCTTAGTTCAGGGGTTAACATCCTACGAGCAGTACTTC. The rearrangement links TRBV7-9 to TRBJ2-7; D perhaps matches TRBD1 (6 bases). Trimming took off 1 base at V and 1 base at J, with 14 bases between the two ends. The CDR3 runs 16 residues. Per the germline V gene, CDR1 is SEHNR and CDR2 is FQNEAQ (reference sequence).

The V call is TRBV25-1, the J call TRBJ2-7; 12 bases fit TRBD1. Germline CDR1 MGHDK, CDR2 SYGVNS. Trimming cost V 1 base and J 4 bases; bases outside gene matches: 5. This CDR3 has 16 residues. CDR3 loop: CASSELGQGAMYEQYF. The DNA of the CDR3 is TGTGCCAGCAGTGAATTGGGACAGGGGGCTATGTACGAGCAGTACTTC.

This clone was seen only a few times. The junction departs from the called germline gene at one end, perhaps through a read error. This chain uses TRBV28 with TRBJ2-2, with D possibly being TRBD1 (5 bases). Germline V gene sequence: CDR1 MDHEN, CDR2 SYDVKM. The CDR3 has 14 residues. The CDR3 DNA is TGTGCCAGCAGTTTAGCAGGGAACAACGGGGAGCTGTTTTTT. It yields the protein CASSLAGNNGELFF.

This clone was observed a few times. V and J are TRBV4-3 and TRBJ2-6; D is ambiguous. V lost 0 bases to trimming and J lost 10 bases, with 10 bases between them. The CDR3 is 14 residues long. CDR1 LGHNA and CDR2 YSLEER come from the germline V gene. As DNA, the CDR3 is TGCGCCAGCAGCCAAGACGAGAGAGTTAACGTCCTGACTTTC. Protein sequence: CASSQDERVNVLTF.

The V gene is TRBV19, the J gene TRBJ1-1; the D is unclear. V was shortened by 3 bases and J by 4 bases, with 12 bases between the two germline ends. Germline V CDR1 and CDR2: LNHDA, SQIVND (reference sequence). This CDR3 contains 14 residues. The CDR3 reads CASSIGLSSTEAFF. CDR3 nucleotide sequence: TGTGCCAGTAGTATTGGGCTGAGTTCCACTGAAGCTTTCTTT. The full variable domain, rest sourced from reference TRBV19 and TRBJ1-1, is DGGITQSPKYLFRKEGQNVTLSCEQNLNHDAMYWYRQDPGQGLRLIYYSQIVNDFQKGDIAEGYSVSREKKESFPLTVTSAQKNPTAFYLCASSIGLSSTEAFFGQGTRLTVV.